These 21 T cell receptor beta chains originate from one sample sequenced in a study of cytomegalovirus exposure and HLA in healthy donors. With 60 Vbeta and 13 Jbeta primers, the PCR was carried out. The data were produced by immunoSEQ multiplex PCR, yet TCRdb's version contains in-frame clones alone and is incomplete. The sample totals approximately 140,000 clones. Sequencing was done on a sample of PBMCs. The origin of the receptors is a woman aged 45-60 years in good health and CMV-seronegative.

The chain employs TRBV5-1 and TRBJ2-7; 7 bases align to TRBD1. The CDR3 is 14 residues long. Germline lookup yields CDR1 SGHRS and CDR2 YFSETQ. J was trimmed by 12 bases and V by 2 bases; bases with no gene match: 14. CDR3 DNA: TGCGCCAGCAGCTTATCCACCCAGGGGGTCGGGCGGTACTTC. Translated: CASSLSTQGVGRYF. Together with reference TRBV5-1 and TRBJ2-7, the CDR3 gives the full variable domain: KAGVTQTPRYLIKTRGQQVTLSCSPISGHRSVSWYQQTPGQGLQFLFEYFSETQRNKGNFPGRFSGRQFSNSRSEMNVSTLELGDSALYLCASSLSTQGVGRYFGPGTRLTVT.

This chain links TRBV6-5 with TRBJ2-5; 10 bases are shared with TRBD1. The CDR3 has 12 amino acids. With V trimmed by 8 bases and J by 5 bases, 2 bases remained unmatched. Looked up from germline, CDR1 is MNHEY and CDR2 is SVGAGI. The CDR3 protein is CASGDRGETQYF. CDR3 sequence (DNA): TGTGCCAGCGGGGACAGGGGCGAGACCCAGTACTTC.

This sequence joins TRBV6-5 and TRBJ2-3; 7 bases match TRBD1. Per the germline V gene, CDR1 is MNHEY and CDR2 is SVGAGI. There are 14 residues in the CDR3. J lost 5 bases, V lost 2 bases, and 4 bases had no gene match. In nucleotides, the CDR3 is TGTGCCAGCAGTTACCGACAGGGTAGAGATACGCAGTATTTT. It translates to CASSYRQGRDTQYF.

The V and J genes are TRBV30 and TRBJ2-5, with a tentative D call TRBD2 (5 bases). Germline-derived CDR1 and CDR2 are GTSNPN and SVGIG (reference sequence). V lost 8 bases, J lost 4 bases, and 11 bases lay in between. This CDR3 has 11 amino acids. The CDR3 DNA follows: TGTGCCCAGAGGGCGGGAGAGACCCAGTACTTC. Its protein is CAQRAGETQYF.

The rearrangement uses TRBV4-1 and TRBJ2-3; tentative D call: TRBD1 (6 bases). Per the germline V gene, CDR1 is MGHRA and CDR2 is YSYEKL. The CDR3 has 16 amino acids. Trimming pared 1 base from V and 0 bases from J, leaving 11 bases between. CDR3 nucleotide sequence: TGCGCCAGCAGCCAAGTCCAAACAGGGAGCACAGATACGCAGTATTTT. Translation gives CASSQVQTGSTDTQYF.

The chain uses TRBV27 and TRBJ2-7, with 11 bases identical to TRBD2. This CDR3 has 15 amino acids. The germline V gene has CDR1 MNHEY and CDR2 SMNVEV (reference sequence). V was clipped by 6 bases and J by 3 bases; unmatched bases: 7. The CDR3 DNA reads TGTGCCAGCAGCCAACTAGCGGGGGCTAGCTACGAGCAGTACTTC. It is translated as CASSQLAGASYEQYF.

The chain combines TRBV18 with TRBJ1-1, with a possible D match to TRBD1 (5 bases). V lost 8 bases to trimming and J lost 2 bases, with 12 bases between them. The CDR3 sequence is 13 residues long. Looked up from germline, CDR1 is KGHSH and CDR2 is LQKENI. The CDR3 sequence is CASTLQVNTEAFF. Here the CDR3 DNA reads TGTGCCAGCACCTTACAGGTCAACACTGAAGCTTTCTTT. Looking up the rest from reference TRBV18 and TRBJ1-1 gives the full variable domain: NAGVMQNPRHLVRRRGQEARLRCSPMKGHSHVYWYRQLPEEGLKFMVYLQKENIIDESGMPKERFSAEFPKEGPSILRIQQVVRGDSAAYFCASTLQVNTEAFFGQGTRLTVV.

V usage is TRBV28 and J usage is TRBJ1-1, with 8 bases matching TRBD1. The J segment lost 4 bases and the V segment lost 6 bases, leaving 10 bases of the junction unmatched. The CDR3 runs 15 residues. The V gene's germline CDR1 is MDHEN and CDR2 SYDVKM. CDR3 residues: CASSGGDRGSTEAFF. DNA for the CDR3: TGTGCCAGCAGCGGAGGTGACAGGGGTAGCACTGAAGCTTTCTTT.

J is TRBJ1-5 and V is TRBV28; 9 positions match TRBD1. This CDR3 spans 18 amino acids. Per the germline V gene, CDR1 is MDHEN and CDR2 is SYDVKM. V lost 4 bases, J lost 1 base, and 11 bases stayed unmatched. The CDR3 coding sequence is TGTGCCAGCAGTTCCGGACAGGGGCAAGGGGAAAGCAATCAGCCCCAGCATTTT. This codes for CASSSGQGQGESNQPQHF.

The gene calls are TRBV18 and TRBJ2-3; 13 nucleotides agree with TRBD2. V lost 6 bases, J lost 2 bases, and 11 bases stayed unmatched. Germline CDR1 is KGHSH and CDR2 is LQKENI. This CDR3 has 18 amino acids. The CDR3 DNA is TGTGCCAGCTCCCCCACTAGCGGGGGGGGACTCTCCACAGATACGCAGTATTTT. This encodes CASSPTSGGGLSTDTQYF.

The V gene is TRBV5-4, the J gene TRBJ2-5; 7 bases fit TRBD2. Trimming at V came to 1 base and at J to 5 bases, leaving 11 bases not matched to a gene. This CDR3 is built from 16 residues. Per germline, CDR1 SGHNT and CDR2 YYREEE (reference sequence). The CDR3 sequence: CASSLTVLAHGETQYF. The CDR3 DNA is TGTGCCAGCAGCTTGACCGTACTAGCGCATGGGGAGACCCAGTACTTC.

The CDR3, as DNA: TGTGCCAGTAGTATAGACCCCAGGGTCAACTATGGCTACACCTTC. Residues: CASSIDPRVNYGYTF. The chain links TRBV19 to TRBJ1-2, with D perhaps TRBD1 (5 bases). CDR3 length: 15 amino acids. Germline V lookup: CDR1 LNHDA, CDR2 SQIVND (reference sequence). V lost 0 bases and J 2 bases, leaving 10 bases between the germline ends.

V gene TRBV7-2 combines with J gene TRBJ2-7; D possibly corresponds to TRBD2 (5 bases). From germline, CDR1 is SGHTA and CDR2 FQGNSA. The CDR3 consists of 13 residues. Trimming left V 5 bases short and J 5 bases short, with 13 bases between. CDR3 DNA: TGTGCCAGCAGCCCCATGGGGAGTAACGAGCAGTACTTC. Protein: CASSPMGSNEQYF. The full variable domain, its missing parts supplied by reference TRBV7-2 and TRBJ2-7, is GAGVSQSPSNKVTEKGKDVELRCDPISGHTALYWYRQSLGQGLEFLIYFQGNSAPDKSGLPSDRFSAERTGGSVSTLTIQRTQQEDSAVYLCASSPMGSNEQYFGPGTRLTVT.

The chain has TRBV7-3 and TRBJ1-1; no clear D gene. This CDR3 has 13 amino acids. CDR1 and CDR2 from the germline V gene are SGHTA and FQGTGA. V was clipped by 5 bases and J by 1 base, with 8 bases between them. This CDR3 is CASSRDWNTEAFF. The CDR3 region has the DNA TGTGCCAGCAGCCGAGACTGGAACACTGAAGCTTTCTTT. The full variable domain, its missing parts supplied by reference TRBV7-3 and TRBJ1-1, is GAGVSQTPSNKVTEKGKYVELRCDPISGHTALYWYRQSLGQGPEFLIYFQGTGAADDSGLPNDRFFAVRPEGSVSTLKIQRTERGDSAVYLCASSRDWNTEAFFGQGTRLTVV.

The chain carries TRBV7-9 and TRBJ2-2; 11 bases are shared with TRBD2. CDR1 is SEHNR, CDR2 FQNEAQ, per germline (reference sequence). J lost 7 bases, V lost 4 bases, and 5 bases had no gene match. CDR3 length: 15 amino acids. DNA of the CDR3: TGTGCCAGCAGCTCACTAGCGGGAGCCGGCGGGGAGCTGTTTTTT. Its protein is CASSSLAGAGGELFF.

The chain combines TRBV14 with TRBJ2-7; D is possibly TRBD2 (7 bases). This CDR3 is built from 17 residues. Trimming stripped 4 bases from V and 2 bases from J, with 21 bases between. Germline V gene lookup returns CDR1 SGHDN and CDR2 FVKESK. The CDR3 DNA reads TGTGCCAGCAGCCCGAGGGGAGGGCCCAGGGGAACCTACGAGCAGTACTTC. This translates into CASSPRGGPRGTYEQYF.

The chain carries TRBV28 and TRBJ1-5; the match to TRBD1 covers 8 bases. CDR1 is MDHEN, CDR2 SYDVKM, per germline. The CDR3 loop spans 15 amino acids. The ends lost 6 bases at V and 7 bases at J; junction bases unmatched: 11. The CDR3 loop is CASRTTDRARQPQHF. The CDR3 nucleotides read TGTGCCAGCAGGACGACGGACAGGGCTAGACAGCCCCAGCATTTT. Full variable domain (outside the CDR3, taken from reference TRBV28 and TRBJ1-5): DVKVTQSSRYLVKRTGEKVFLECVQDMDHENMFWYRQDPGLGLRLIYFSYDVKMKEKGDIPEGYSVSREKKERFSLILESASTNQTSMYLCASRTTDRARQPQHFGDGTRLSIL.

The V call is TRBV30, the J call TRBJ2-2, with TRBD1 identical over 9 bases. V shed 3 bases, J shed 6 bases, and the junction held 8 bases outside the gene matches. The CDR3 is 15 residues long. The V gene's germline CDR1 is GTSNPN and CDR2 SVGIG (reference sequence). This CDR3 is CAWRFQTGGSGELFF. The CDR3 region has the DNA TGTGCCTGGAGATTTCAGACAGGGGGGTCCGGGGAGCTGTTTTTT. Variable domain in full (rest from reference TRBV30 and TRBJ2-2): SQTIHQWPATLVQPVGSPLSLECTVEGTSNPNLYWYRQAAGRGLQLLFYSVGIGQISSEVPQNLSASRPQDRQFILSSKKLLLSDSGFYLCAWRFQTGGSGELFFGEGSRLTVL.

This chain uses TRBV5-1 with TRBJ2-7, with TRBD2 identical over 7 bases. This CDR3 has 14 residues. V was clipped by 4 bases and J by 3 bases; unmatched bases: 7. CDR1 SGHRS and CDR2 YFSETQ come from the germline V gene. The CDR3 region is CASSPRTRDYEQYF. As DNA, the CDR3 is TGCGCCAGCAGCCCTAGGACTAGAGACTACGAGCAGTACTTC.

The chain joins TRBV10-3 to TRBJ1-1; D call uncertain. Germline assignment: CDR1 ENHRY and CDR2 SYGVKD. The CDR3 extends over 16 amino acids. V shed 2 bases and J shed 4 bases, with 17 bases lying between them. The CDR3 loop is CAISERRELISTEAFF. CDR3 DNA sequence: TGTGCCATCAGTGAGAGGAGGGAATTGATAAGCACTGAAGCTTTCTTT.

The CDR3 region is CASSYSGEGADTQYF. Written as DNA, the CDR3 is TGTGCCAGCAGTTACTCAGGGGAGGGGGCAGATACGCAGTATTTT. The chain has TRBV6-5 and TRBJ2-3; D might be TRBD2 (7 bases). The germline V gene has CDR1 MNHEY and CDR2 SVGAGI. This CDR3 is 15 amino acids long. V was clipped by 0 bases and J by 4 bases, with 11 bases between them.